This paragraph reports one T cell receptor beta chain. Its target is unknown. Trimming removed 2 bases from V and 2 bases from J, with 12 bases in between. CDR3 length equals 15 residues. CDR1 KGHSH and CDR2 LQKENI come from the germline V gene. This sample is drawn from a study of beta chain features in type 1 diabetes. Study-level points and caveats: Type 1 diabetes patients had moderately but significantly shorter TCRB CDR3s in all four CD4+ subsets.

The isolated RNA, all of it, was reverse transcribed, so expressed TCRB transcripts were what got sequenced. Profiled with immunoSEQ multiplex PCR; TCRdb holds only in-frame clones, not every one. The table has about 250,000 clones, 12% to 15% seen once. The clonotype comes from a woman between 35 and 50 years old in good health. The rearrangement joins TRBV18 to TRBJ2-5; D is perhaps TRBD2 (5 bases). Sequenced sample: naive CD4+ T cells from blood. CDR3 protein: CASSPEGWRQETQYF. DNA for the CDR3: TGTGCCAGCTCACCAGAGGGTTGGAGGCAAGAGACCCAGTACTTC.